The T cell receptor (beta chain) described here comes from a study of blood T cell repertoires in COVID-19. The overall study: Some COVID-19 samples were acute and others convalescent; all came from the United States, Italy and Spain.

Using immunoSEQ multiplex PCR, the repertoire was profiled, and TCRdb retains in-frame clones only, with some absent. The sample carries about 150,000 clones, 84% recorded once. This clonotype was obtained from a woman aged 50 to 65 in a cohort sampled during active or convalescent COVID-19. Sequencing was performed on peripheral blood.

The CDR3 DNA sequence: TGTGCCAGCTCACCACCGGGGGGGAAAGATACGCAGTATTTT. Translated, it gives CASSPPGGKDTQYF. The chain joins TRBV18 to TRBJ2-3, with 7 nucleotides matching TRBD2. This CDR3 is 14 amino acids long. With V trimmed by 0 bases and J by 5 bases, 2 bases remained unmatched. The germline CDR1 and CDR2 sequences are KGHSH and LQKENI.